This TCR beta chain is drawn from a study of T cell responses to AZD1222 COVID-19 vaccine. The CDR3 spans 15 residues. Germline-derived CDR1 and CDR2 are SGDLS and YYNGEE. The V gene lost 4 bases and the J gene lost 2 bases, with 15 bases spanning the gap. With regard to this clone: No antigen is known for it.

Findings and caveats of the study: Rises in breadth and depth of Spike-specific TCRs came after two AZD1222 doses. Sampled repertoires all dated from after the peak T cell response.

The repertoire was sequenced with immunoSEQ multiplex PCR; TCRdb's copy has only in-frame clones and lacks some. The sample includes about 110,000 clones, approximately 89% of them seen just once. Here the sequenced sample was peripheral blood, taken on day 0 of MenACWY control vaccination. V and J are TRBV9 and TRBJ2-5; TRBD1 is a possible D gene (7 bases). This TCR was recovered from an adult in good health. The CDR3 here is CASSPTTGRQETQYF. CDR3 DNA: TGTGCCAGCAGCCCCACGACAGGGAGGCAAGAGACCCAGTACTTC.